The clone carrying this T cell receptor (beta chain) was observed at least ten times. As yet, its antigen is unknown. The entry originates in a study of naive and memory T cell subsets. Study-level points and caveats: A few larger clonotypes appeared in naive repertoires, especially CD8, possibly memory cells re-expressing CD45RA. Gini index rose across naive, CM, EM and EMRA in CD4 and CD8. No ground truth validated the naive and memory repertoire findings.

Both TRBC1 and TRBC2 were covered by a beta constant-region primer of two equimolar oligonucleotides. Four rounds of PCR amplified the ligated cDNA using nested alpha and beta constant-region primers plus SP2. One entry per CDR3 protein results from TCRdb running MiXCR on the UMI-ligation and nested PCR reads. The repertoire holds 85,000 to 130,000 distinct CDR3 sequences, with roughly 15% as singletons. Trimming cost V 6 bases and J 3 bases, with 12 bases left between them. Germline CDR1 DFQATT, CDR2 SNEGSKA (reference sequence). This CDR3 is built from 12 residues. The chain uses TRBV20-1 and TRBJ2-7; D ambiguous. This sequence originates from a human donor in good health. Sequenced input: naive CD8+ T cells from blood. This CDR3 reads CSAPVPGYEQYF. CDR3 bases: TGCAGTGCCCCCGTCCCAGGCTACGAGCAGTACTTC.